The 21 T cell receptor beta chains presented below share a single source sample, sequenced in a study of OX40 agonist ivuxolimab in advanced cancers. Produced via immunoSEQ multiplex PCR; TCRdb's table is partial and in-frame only. The sample shows some 74,000 clones, around 85% of them seen only once. Material: CD4+ or CD8+ T cells sorted from blood, obtained in a trial of the OX40 agonist ivuxolimab. Receptor source: an adult with an advanced solid tumor such as melanoma, head and neck, liver or kidney cancer.

CDR3 sequence reads: CASSLGAGGGWNEQFF. The CDR3 nucleotides are TGTGCCAGCAGCTTAGGGGCGGGAGGCGGATGGAATGAGCAGTTCTTC. This chain uses TRBV7-3 with TRBJ2-1; the match to TRBD2 covers 8 bases. With 2 bases clipped from V and 7 bases from J, the junction kept 10 bases outside the gene matches. Germline loops: CDR1 SGHTA, CDR2 FQGTGA. CDR3 length: 16 residues. Combining the CDR3 with reference TRBV7-3 and TRBJ2-1 gives the whole variable domain GAGVSQTPSNKVTEKGKYVELRCDPISGHTALYWYRQSLGQGPEFLIYFQGTGAADDSGLPNDRFFAVRPEGSVSTLKIQRTERGDSAVYLCASSLGAGGGWNEQFFGPGTRLTVL.

This clone was counted a single time. The chain uses TRBV6-4 and TRBJ2-3, with 8 bases lining up with TRBD2. Germline-derived CDR1 and CDR2 are MRHNA and SNTAGT. V dropped 6 bases and J dropped 1; count of bases not matched to a gene: 15. The CDR3 covers 18 residues. In DNA form, the CDR3 reads TGTGCCAGCAGGCTACCATCACCCGGGACTAGAGGCACAGATACGCAGTATTTT. This gives the protein CASRLPSPGTRGTDTQYF.

This chain links TRBV27 with TRBJ1-1; D is unresolved. The V and J ends lost 2 bases and 5 bases respectively, with 12 bases between them. This CDR3 spans 14 amino acids. Germline lookup yields CDR1 MNHEY and CDR2 SMNVEV (reference sequence). CDR3 bases: TGTGCCAGCAGTTTAGGAGGGCCTGGGACTGAAGCTTTCTTT. It translates to CASSLGGPGTEAFF.

The chain uses TRBV27 and TRBJ2-7; 9 bases agree with TRBD2. Unmatched junction bases numbered 5, after V lost 5 bases and J lost 6 bases. This CDR3 contains 13 residues. The germline V gene encodes CDR1 MNHEY and CDR2 SMNVEV (reference sequence). CDR3 sequence reads: CASSTAGGLEQYF. The CDR3 nucleotides are TGTGCCAGCAGTACCGCGGGAGGGCTCGAGCAGTACTTC.

V usage is TRBV27 and J usage is TRBJ2-3; D unclear. Germline assignment: CDR1 MNHEY and CDR2 SMNVEV (reference sequence). The CDR3 is 14 amino acids. The V end was cut by 3 bases, the J end by 2 bases, with 9 bases between. CDR3 sequence reads: CASSLKQLTDTQYF. CDR3 nucleotide sequence: TGTGCCAGCAGTTTGAAACAGCTCACAGATACGCAGTATTTT.

The V gene is TRBV19, the J gene TRBJ2-7; D gene unclear. Between the trimmed V and J ends, which lost 5 bases and 3 bases, there was a span of 14 bases. The CDR3 has 14 residues. In germline, CDR1 is LNHDA, CDR2 SQIVND (reference sequence). The CDR3, as DNA: TGTGCCAGTAGTGCTCTGGGTCCTAACTACGAGCAGTACTTC. This encodes CASSALGPNYEQYF.

V usage is TRBV7-2 and J usage is TRBJ2-4; D gene uncertain. The last part of the DNA fits TRBJ2-1 better; the J call may be wrong. The CDR3 is 14 residues long. Germline CDR1 reads SGHTA; CDR2 reads FQGNSA. The CDR3 region has the DNA TGTGCCAGCAGCTTCGGCAATTTCTACAATGAGCAGTTCTTC. Amino acids: CASSFGNFYNEQFF.

This chain connects TRBV7-2 to TRBJ2-7; maybe TRBD2 (6 bases). The V end was cut by 3 bases, the J end by 7 bases, with 22 bases between. Germline CDR1 and CDR2: SGHTA and FQGNSA. CDR3 length: 16 amino acids. For the CDR3, the DNA is TGTGCCAGCAGCTTTCCCCCAGGCGGGACGGAGGGTGAGCAGTACTTC. Its protein is CASSFPPGGTEGEQYF.

The V gene is TRBV5-4, the J gene TRBJ2-3, with 7 bases aligning to TRBD2. Germline lookup yields CDR1 SGHNT and CDR2 YYREEE (reference sequence). J gave up 5 bases and V 3 bases, and 3 bases lay outside the gene matches. CDR3 length: 13 residues. CDR3: CASSSPSGDTQYF. CDR3 nucleotides: TGTGCCAGCAGCTCTCCTAGCGGAGATACGCAGTATTTT.

V usage is TRBV5-4 and J usage is TRBJ1-4, with D hard to call. Trimming stripped 0 bases from V and 4 bases from J, with 4 bases between. The CDR3 contains 13 residues. Germline CDR1 SGHNT, CDR2 YYREEE (reference sequence). The CDR3 DNA follows: TGTGCCAGCAGCTTGGAGGGTAATGAAAAACTGTTTTTT. It translates to CASSLEGNEKLFF.

The chain couples TRBV18 to TRBJ2-2; TRBD2 aligns across 8 bases. CDR3 length equals 16 residues. V lost 3 bases and J lost 9; bases outside the gene matches: 12. Germline V gene sequence: CDR1 KGHSH, CDR2 LQKENI. CDR3 nucleotide sequence: TGTGCCAGCTCACCCTCCCCAGCGGGAGTACTCCGGGAGCTGTTTTTT. Translated, it gives CASSPSPAGVLRELFF. The whole variable domain, filled in from reference TRBV18 and TRBJ2-2, reads NAGVMQNPRHLVRRRGQEARLRCSPMKGHSHVYWYRQLPEEGLKFMVYLQKENIIDESGMPKERFSAEFPKEGPSILRIQQVVRGDSAAYFCASSPSPAGVLRELFFGEGSRLTVL.

J is TRBJ1-1 and V is TRBV27, with D possibly matching TRBD1 (6 bases). V lost 6 bases to trimming and J lost 4 bases, with 18 bases between them. CDR3 length: 15 amino acids. Germline assignment: CDR1 MNHEY and CDR2 SMNVEV (reference sequence). The CDR3 nucleotides read TGTGCCAGCAGGAAACAGGGAAGGGGTGGCACTGAAGCTTTCTTT. Its translation: CASRKQGRGGTEAFF.

This sequence joins TRBV28 and TRBJ1-4; D unresolved. CDR3 size: 14 residues. Per germline, CDR1 MDHEN and CDR2 SYDVKM. V was trimmed by 2 bases and J by 0 bases, leaving 4 bases between them. The CDR3 DNA is TGTGCCAGCAGTTTAATCTCAACTAATGAAAAACTGTTTTTT. Amino acids: CASSLISTNEKLFF. Variable domain in full (rest from reference TRBV28 and TRBJ1-4): DVKVTQSSRYLVKRTGEKVFLECVQDMDHENMFWYRQDPGLGLRLIYFSYDVKMKEKGDIPEGYSVSREKKERFSLILESASTNQTSMYLCASSLISTNEKLFFGSGTQLSVL.

This chain connects TRBV19 to TRBJ1-2; a weak D match, TRBD1 (6 bases). Between the trimmed V and J ends, which lost 5 bases and 4 bases, there was a span of 17 bases. Germline CDR1 reads LNHDA; CDR2 reads SQIVND (reference sequence). The CDR3 contains 15 residues. The CDR3 protein is CASSSKGHYTYGYTF. CDR3 DNA: TGTGCCAGTAGTTCAAAGGGACACTATACCTATGGCTACACCTTC.

The chain uses TRBV4-3 and TRBJ2-3, with 9 bases aligning to TRBD2. CDR1 is LGHNA and CDR2 is YSLEER in the germline V gene. J gave up 4 bases and V 4 bases, and 12 bases lay outside the gene matches. CDR3 length equals 17 residues. In nucleotides, the CDR3 is TGCGCCAGCAGCCCGGGTGGGAGCGGGAGGAACGCAGATACGCAGTATTTT. This sequence encodes CASSPGGSGRNADTQYF.

The J gene is TRBJ1-3, the V gene TRBV5-1, with D possibly TRBD1 on 5 matching bases. Looked up from germline, CDR1 is SGHRS and CDR2 is YFSETQ. The V and J ends lost 4 bases and 2 bases respectively, with 10 bases between them. The CDR3 is 14 amino acids. The CDR3 coding sequence is TGCGCCAGCAGCCTGGGGGTGACTGGAAACACCATATATTTT. The encoded protein is CASSLGVTGNTIYF. Together with reference TRBV5-1 and TRBJ1-3, the CDR3 gives the full variable domain: KAGVTQTPRYLIKTRGQQVTLSCSPISGHRSVSWYQQTPGQGLQFLFEYFSETQRNKGNFPGRFSGRQFSNSRSEMNVSTLELGDSALYLCASSLGVTGNTIYFGEGSWLTVV.

This chain connects TRBV28 to TRBJ1-3, with TRBD1 as a possible D gene (6 bases). V was trimmed by 5 bases and J by 1 base, leaving 9 bases between them. This CDR3 spans 14 amino acids. CDR1 is MDHEN, CDR2 SYDVKM, per germline. Here the CDR3 reads CASSQTGSGNTIYF. The CDR3 DNA follows: TGTGCCAGCAGTCAAACAGGGTCTGGAAACACCATATATTTT.

The CDR3, as DNA: TGTGCCAGCAGCTTTTACGGGAGCGACTACGAGCAGTACTTC. It translates to CASSFYGSDYEQYF. The chain couples TRBV11-2 to TRBJ2-7, with a weak D call TRBD2 (6 bases). The CDR3 is 14 residues long. V lost 3 bases to trimming and J lost 3 bases, with 12 bases between them. Germline lookup yields CDR1 SGHAT and CDR2 FQNNGV.

This chain joins TRBV6-5 and TRBJ1-1, with TRBD1 matching over 7 bases. This CDR3 is 13 amino acids long. The V segment lost 0 bases and the J segment 10 bases; nucleotides outside the gene matches: 5. Per germline, CDR1 MNHEY and CDR2 SVGAGI. This CDR3 is CASSYSPTGVAFF. CDR3 nucleotides: TGTGCCAGCAGTTACTCCCCCACAGGGGTAGCTTTCTTT.

The chain employs TRBV5-1 and TRBJ2-6, with 10 bases fitting TRBD1. Germline CDR1 and CDR2: SGHRS and YFSETQ. This CDR3 contains 17 residues. The junction had 9 bases not matched to a gene; V was cut back by 6 bases and J by 3 bases. In nucleotides, the CDR3 is TGCGCCAGCAAAGGCCGGGACAGGGGAGGTGGGGCCAACGTCCTGACTTTC. Translated: CASKGRDRGGGANVLTF.

V gene TRBV7-9 combines with J gene TRBJ2-7; D is unresolved. Germline CDR1 SEHNR, CDR2 FQNEAQ (reference sequence). The germline V and J ends were trimmed by 5 bases and 3 bases, with 14 bases remaining between them. The CDR3 covers 14 residues. The CDR3 coding sequence is TGTGCCAGCAGCCCCACCAACCAGTTCTACGAGCAGTACTTC. This gives the protein CASSPTNQFYEQYF.